Below, 8 T cell receptor beta chains from the same sample are listed, as sequenced in a study of OX40 agonist ivuxolimab in advanced cancers. Method: immunoSEQ multiplex PCR; TCRdb's copy keeps in-frame clones and lacks some. The top ten hold around 0.17% of the sample, which has about 99,000 clones, 94% seen once. Sequenced here: CD4+ or CD8+ T cells sorted from blood, sampled in a trial of the OX40 agonist ivuxolimab. All receptors come from an adult with an advanced solid tumor such as melanoma, head and neck, liver or kidney cancer.

The chain is built from TRBV2 and TRBJ2-2; D remains unclear. In germline, CDR1 is SNHLY, CDR2 FYNNEI. The V and J ends lost 2 bases and 6 bases respectively, with 13 bases between them. The CDR3 consists of 15 residues. CDR3 sequence reads: CASSERAGVPGELFF. The DNA for the CDR3 is TGTGCCAGCAGTGAAAGGGCTGGGGTACCCGGGGAGCTGTTTTTT.

This chain uses TRBV6-5 with TRBJ2-2, with a tentative D call TRBD2 (6 bases). CDR3 length: 13 amino acids. Germline CDR1 MNHEY, CDR2 SVGAGI. Between the trimmed V and J ends, which lost 6 bases and 5 bases, there was a span of 10 bases. CDR3 coding DNA: TGTGCCAGCAGGCTAGCGCCGACCGGGGAGCTGTTTTTT. This encodes CASRLAPTGELFF.

V usage is TRBV5-1 and J usage is TRBJ1-2, with D unclear. Between the trimmed V and J ends, which lost 2 bases and 8 bases, there was a span of 16 bases. Germline CDR1 is SGHRS and CDR2 is YFSETQ. This CDR3 has 14 amino acids. This CDR3 reads CASSFSDAQKGYTF. DNA of the CDR3: TGCGCCAGCAGCTTCTCTGACGCTCAGAAAGGCTACACCTTC.

The CDR3 sequence: CASRGGGAGTDTQYF. CDR3 DNA: TGTGCCAGTAGAGGTGGGGGGGCTGGCACAGATACGCAGTATTTT. The chain has TRBV19 and TRBJ2-3; D is possibly TRBD2 (7 bases). The CDR3 is 15 amino acids. Deletions cut 6 bases from V and 1 base from J, with 14 bases between. Germline-derived CDR1 and CDR2 are LNHDA and SQIVND (reference sequence).

The chain is built from TRBV19 and TRBJ1-5; a weak D match, TRBD1 (6 bases). V shed 7 bases and J shed 2 bases, with 12 bases lying between them. The length of the CDR3 is 14 residues. Germline V gene data show CDR1 as LNHDA and CDR2 as SQIVND (reference sequence). The CDR3 sequence: CASTGGLGNQPQHF. The DNA for the CDR3 is TGTGCCAGTACCGGGGGGCTCGGCAATCAGCCCCAGCATTTT. The entire variable domain, with the rest obtained from reference TRBV19 and TRBJ1-5, is as follows: DGGITQSPKYLFRKEGQNVTLSCEQNLNHDAMYWYRQDPGQGLRLIYYSQIVNDFQKGDIAEGYSVSREKKESFPLTVTSAQKNPTAFYLCASTGGLGNQPQHFGDGTRLSIL.

V usage is TRBV19 and J usage is TRBJ2-7; 7 bases map to TRBD2. The trim removed 10 bases at V and 2 bases at J, leaving 8 bases unmatched. The CDR3 loop spans 13 amino acids. Germline V gene sequence: CDR1 LNHDA, CDR2 SQIVND (reference sequence). The CDR3 protein is CATQRGSTYEQYF. Written as DNA, the CDR3 is TGTGCCACCCAGCGGGGATCGACCTACGAGCAGTACTTC.

The chain is built from TRBV18 and TRBJ2-3; 9 bases line up with TRBD1. The CDR3 runs 16 residues. V lost 3 bases and J lost 2; bases outside the gene matches: 6. Germline lookup yields CDR1 KGHSH and CDR2 LQKENI. The CDR3 nucleotides are TGTGCCAGCTCACCTCCCGGGACAGGGAACACAGATACGCAGTATTTT. Encoded protein: CASSPPGTGNTDTQYF. The whole variable domain, filled in from reference TRBV18 and TRBJ2-3, reads NAGVMQNPRHLVRRRGQEARLRCSPMKGHSHVYWYRQLPEEGLKFMVYLQKENIIDESGMPKERFSAEFPKEGPSILRIQQVVRGDSAAYFCASSPPGTGNTDTQYFGPGTRLTVL.

The chain links TRBV7-2 to TRBJ1-2; 10 bases align to TRBD1. CDR1 and CDR2 from the germline V gene are SGHTA and FQGNSA. The CDR3 has 19 residues. The V segment lost 1 base and the J segment 2 bases; nucleotides outside the gene matches: 13. The CDR3 region is CASSLDPSGQGGMNYGYTF. CDR3 in DNA: TGTGCCAGCAGCTTAGACCCCTCCGGACAGGGGGGCATGAACTATGGCTACACCTTC.